Listed below are T cell receptor beta chains from one sample, sequenced in a study of blood T cell repertoires in COVID-19. Repertoires were generated with immunoSEQ multiplex PCR, while TCRdb's copy carries only in-frame clones and drops some. The table has a few hundred thousand clones, 86% seen once; the top ten hold 1.5% to 2%. Sequenced input: peripheral blood. The receptors were gathered from a woman between 45 and 65 years old with acute or convalescent COVID-19. Both conserved end residues are part of each CDR3. The order of the fields is V gene, clone size, J gene, D gene, CDR3 DNA, CDR3 protein. A D gene is named only where the DNA matches it firmly. Some rows mark clone size as missing; the rest say once, few, many or name a class of expanded clone.

>TRBV2|-|TRBJ2-1|TRBD1
TGTGCCACCTCCACCCGGGGACAGATTAACAATGAGCAGTTCTTC
CATSTRGQINNEQFF
>TRBV5-1|-|TRBJ2-3|-
TGCGCCAGCAGCTTGGTGGCCAGCGGGAGCACAGATACGCAGTATTTT
CASSLVASGSTDTQYF
>TRBV11-2|once|TRBJ1-1|TRBD1
TGTGCCAGCAGCTTAGTTACCGGGACAGGGAGACGGATGAACACTGAAGCTTTCTTT
CASSLVTGTGRRMNTEAFF
>TRBV5-1|-|TRBJ2-2|TRBD2
TGCGCCAGCAGCTATCTACTAGCGGGAACCGGGGAGCTGTTTTTT
CASSYLLAGTGELFF
>TRBV28|-|TRBJ2-7|-
TGTGCCAGCAGTCTGGCATCGTACGAGCAGTACTTC
CASSLASYEQYF
>TRBV2|-|TRBJ1-2|TRBD1
TGTGCCAGCAGCCCCCTCAGGGGGTCCTATGGCTACACCTTC
CASSPLRGSYGYTF
>TRBV6-5|-|TRBJ2-1|-
TGTGCCAGCAGTTTAACTGGTATCTCCTACAATGAGCAGTTCTTC
CASSLTGISYNEQFF
>TRBV5-1|-|TRBJ1-1|-
TGCGCCAGCAGCTTGGCGGGGACTTTGAACACTGAAGCTTTCTTT
CASSLAGTLNTEAFF
>TRBV19|few|TRBJ2-1|TRBD2
TGTGCCACCCGGACTAGCGGGAGTACCAATGAGCAGTTCTTC
CATRTSGSTNEQFF
>TRBV28|-|TRBJ2-7|TRBD2
TGTGCCAGCGTTAGGGGACTAGCCCACGAGCAGTACTTC
CASVRGLAHEQYF
>TRBV6-2/TRBV6-3|-|TRBJ1-1|TRBD1
TGTGCCAGCAGCCCACAGGGGGGAGGTGAAGCTTTCTTT
CASSPQGGGEAFF
>TRBV18|-|TRBJ2-7|TRBD1
TGTGCCAGCTCACCACGGGTTGTCGGGACAGGGGCCCCTAAGCAGTACTTC
CASSPRVVGTGAPKQYF
>TRBV5-5|-|TRBJ1-2|-
TGTGCCAGCAGCTTGGGTAGGGGCGTGAGCTGGGGCTACACCTTC
CASSLGRGVSWGYTF
>TRBV11-2|-|TRBJ2-2|TRBD2
TGTGCCAGCAGCTTTCCTAGCGGGAGGACGAACACCGGGGAGCTGTTTTTT
CASSFPSGRTNTGELFF
>TRBV2|-|TRBJ2-7|-
TGTGCCAGCAGGGAAGCGGGTGGACACCGCTACGAGCAGTACTTC
CASREAGGHRYEQYF
>TRBV28|-|TRBJ1-1|-
TGTGCCAGCAGTACCGCGATGACAGCGATTGAAGCTTTCTTT
CASSTAMTAIEAFF
>TRBV29-1|-|TRBJ1-2|-
TGCAGCGGGCTGCAGGGGTCCTATGGCTACACCTTC
CSGLQGSYGYTF
>TRBV2|few|TRBJ2-2|TRBD1
TGTGCCAGCAGTGGTAGCGACAGGGGTTTATTCGTGGGAGCCGGGGAGCTGTTTTTT
CASSGSDRGLFVGAGELFF
>TRBV7-2|-|TRBJ2-1|TRBD1
TGTGCCAGCAGCGAGGGGACAGGGTTACAGTTCTTC
CASSEGTGLQFF
>TRBV4-2|-|TRBJ2-7|TRBD1
TGTGCCAGCAGCCAAGATGTGCGGACAGGGATCTACGAGCAGTACTTC
CASSQDVRTGIYEQYF
>TRBV9|-|TRBJ2-7|TRBD1
TGTGCCAGCAGCGTAGGACAGGGGGCCTACGAGCAGTACTTC
CASSVGQGAYEQYF
>TRBV7-2|-|TRBJ1-5|-
TGTGCCAGCAGCTTAGTTCCTAATAGCAATCAGCCCCAGCATTTT
CASSLVPNSNQPQHF
>TRBV27|-|TRBJ2-3|TRBD2
TGTGCCAGCAGTTTCCTAGCGGGAGGCGGGGCAGATACGCAGTATTTT
CASSFLAGGGADTQYF
>TRBV15|-|TRBJ2-5|TRBD1
TGTGCCACCAGGATGCAGGGGGAACAAGAGACCCAGTACTTC
CATRMQGEQETQYF
>TRBV4-2|-|TRBJ2-3|TRBD2
TGTGCCAGCAGCCCCAGCGGGAACACAGATACGCAGTATTTT
CASSPSGNTDTQYF
>TRBV4-1|-|TRBJ2-1|TRBD2
TGCGCCAGCAGTCGACCCGGGACTAGTAGGAACAATGAGCAGTTCTTC
CASSRPGTSRNNEQFF
>TRBV27|-|TRBJ1-4|-
TGTGCCAGCAGTCCGACAGCCGGGACTGTAAATGAAAAACTGTTTTTT
CASSPTAGTVNEKLFF
>TRBV2|-|TRBJ1-3|-
TGTGCCAGCAGTGAAGCGTCGGGGAAGACTGGAAACACCATATATTTT
CASSEASGKTGNTIYF
>TRBV11-2|-|TRBJ2-7|TRBD2
TGTGCCAGCAGCCGACTAGCGGAAAATAAGAGGTACGAGCAGTACTTC
CASSRLAENKRYEQYF
>TRBV6-5|-|TRBJ2-4|-
TGTGCCAGCGCCCGCGGCCAAGGGGACATTCAGTACTTC
CASARGQGDIQYF
>TRBV5-1|-|TRBJ1-1|TRBD1
TGCGCCAGCAGCTTAATAGGGACAGGGGATACTGAAGCTTTCTTT
CASSLIGTGDTEAFF
>TRBV11-1|-|TRBJ2-1|TRBD1
TGTGCCAGCAGCTTCCCAACAGGGGTAGGTGTGAATGAGCAGTTCTTC
CASSFPTGVGVNEQFF
>TRBV3-1/TRBV3-2|few|TRBJ2-3|TRBD2
TGTGCCAGCAGCCCACTAGCGGAGAGCACAGATACGCAGTATTTT
CASSPLAESTDTQYF
>TRBV2|-|TRBJ2-1|TRBD2
TGTGCCAGCAGTGAACTAGCGGGAAACTCCTACAATGAGCAGTTCTTC
CASSELAGNSYNEQFF
>TRBV7-2|-|TRBJ1-4|TRBD1
TGTGCCAGCAGATCGACAGGGGGCCCTGAAAAACTGTTTTTT
CASRSTGGPEKLFF
>TRBV7-9|-|TRBJ2-1|-
TGTGCCAGCAGCCGACCGCTTAGTGGACTGCTGTACAATGAGCAGTTCTTC
CASSRPLSGLLYNEQFF
>TRBV5-4|-|TRBJ2-1|TRBD2
TGTGCCAGCAGACTAGGGACTAGCGGTTACAATGAGCAGTTCTTC
CASRLGTSGYNEQFF
>TRBV4-1|-|TRBJ2-1|TRBD2
TGCGCCAGCACCTCGGGACTAGCGGGGGGCAATGAGCAGTTCTTC
CASTSGLAGGNEQFF
>TRBV28|-|TRBJ2-7|-
TGTGCCAGCAGCCCTCCCTACCTCTACGAGCAGTACTTC
CASSPPYLYEQYF
>TRBV18|-|TRBJ2-7|TRBD1
TGTGCCAGCTCACCACGGGACAGAGCCTACGAGCAGTACTTC
CASSPRDRAYEQYF
>TRBV7-2|-|TRBJ2-5|TRBD1
TGTGCCAGCAGCTACCAGACAGGGGGAGAGACCCAGTACTTC
CASSYQTGGETQYF